These 10 T cell receptor beta chains originate from one sample sequenced in a study of long-term antiretroviral therapy in people with HIV. Survey level was the resolution at which the v3.0 immunoSEQ assay ran. Profiled with immunoSEQ multiplex PCR; TCRdb holds only in-frame clones, not every one. The data contain under 4,000 clones, over 75% of them seen just once; the ten biggest clones take up approximately 4.2%. Here the sequenced sample was unsorted PBMCs, taken 0.3 years after starting antiretroviral therapy. The receptors stem from a woman in her forties or fifties with HIV.

The chain's CDR3 is CASSFQGNQPQHF. CDR3 nucleotide sequence: TGTGCCAGCAGCTTCCAGGGGAATCAGCCCCAGCATTTT. The J gene is TRBJ1-5, the V gene TRBV6-5; D is perhaps TRBD1 (6 bases). The CDR3 is 13 amino acids. Between the trimmed V and J ends, which lost 6 bases and 4 bases, there was a span of 10 bases. CDR1 MNHEY and CDR2 SVGAGI come from the germline V gene.

The rearrangement links TRBV13 to TRBJ2-7, with TRBD2 identical over 9 bases. CDR3 length: 14 amino acids. The junction had 7 bases not matched to a gene; V was cut back by 8 bases and J by 2 bases. CDR1 is PRHDT, CDR2 FYEKMQ, per germline (reference sequence). The CDR3 region is CASAYGGGAYEQYF. In DNA, the CDR3 is TGTGCCAGCGCTTACGGCGGGGGGGCCTACGAGCAGTACTTC.

The chain employs TRBV30 and TRBJ1-2; tentative D call: TRBD1 (5 bases). Germline V gene data show CDR1 as GTSNPN and CDR2 as SVGIG (reference sequence). The CDR3 loop spans 12 amino acids. Trimming pared 2 bases from V and 8 bases from J, leaving 12 bases between. The CDR3 here is CAWSPDGDGYTF. The CDR3 region has the DNA TGTGCCTGGAGTCCCGACGGGGACGGCTACACCTTC.

V gene TRBV19 combines with J gene TRBJ1-2; D might be TRBD1 (5 bases). V lost 2 bases, J lost 7 bases, and 11 bases lay in between. Germline V gene lookup returns CDR1 LNHDA and CDR2 SQIVND (reference sequence). This CDR3 contains 13 residues. As DNA, the CDR3 is TGTGCCAGTAGTATAAGGGACTTAAGTGGCTACACCTTC. Translated: CASSIRDLSGYTF.

The rearrangement joins TRBV7-3 to TRBJ2-5; possibly TRBD1 for D (6 bases). With 5 bases removed from V and 0 bases from J, the gap between germline ends came to 7 bases. Germline assignment: CDR1 SGHTA and CDR2 FQGTGA. The CDR3 is made up of 13 amino acids. The CDR3 reads CASSGDNQETQYF. The CDR3, as DNA: TGTGCCAGCAGCGGGGACAACCAAGAGACCCAGTACTTC.

The chain couples TRBV11-2 to TRBJ2-1; no clear D. CDR1 SGHAT and CDR2 FQNNGV come from the germline V gene. Trimming took off 6 bases at V and 4 bases at J, with 10 bases between the two ends. The CDR3 extends over 13 amino acids. CDR3 sequence reads: CASRDGFYNEQFF. DNA of the CDR3: TGTGCCAGCAGGGACGGCTTTTACAATGAGCAGTTCTTC.

The chain joins TRBV15 to TRBJ1-2, with 12 positions matching TRBD1. After removal of 3 bases from V and 4 bases from J, the junction contained 6 bases not matched to a gene. The CDR3 totals 16 residues. Germline values: CDR1 LNHNV, CDR2 YYDKDF (reference sequence). In DNA, the CDR3 is TGTGCCACCAGCAGCTCTGGGACAGGGGGCAGCTATGGCTACACCTTC. Translation gives CATSSSGTGGSYGYTF.

The chain links TRBV11-3 to TRBJ2-1; TRBD2 matches 8 bases. This CDR3 contains 14 residues. Germline values: CDR1 SGHNT, CDR2 YENEEA. The V segment lost 2 bases and the J segment 8 bases; nucleotides outside the gene matches: 5. CDR3 loop: CASSLSGGLDEQFF. The CDR3 DNA reads as TGTGCCAGCAGCTTAAGCGGGGGCCTCGATGAGCAGTTCTTC.

The rearrangement links TRBV2 to TRBJ2-7, with D possibly TRBD2 on 5 matching bases. CDR1 and CDR2 from the germline V gene are SNHLY and FYNNEI. V was cut by 5 bases and J by 9 bases, with 11 bases left in between. The CDR3 has 11 amino acids. The CDR3 loop is CASSPLGWQYF. CDR3 DNA sequence: TGTGCCAGCAGTCCACTAGGGTGGCAGTACTTC.

With respect to this clone: This sample includes further DNA sequences coding for the same CDR3. This sequence joins TRBV11-3 and TRBJ2-2; TRBD1 might be the D (6 bases). The CDR3 contains 15 residues. Germline loops: CDR1 SGHNT, CDR2 YENEEA. Trimming cost V 0 bases and J 4 bases, with 9 bases left between them. CDR3 DNA sequence: TGTGCCAGCAGCTTAGACAGGGGTGGCACCGGGGAGCTGTTTTTT. It specifies CASSLDRGGTGELFF.